What follows are 16 T cell receptor beta chains derived from one specimen sequenced in a study of neurological immune-mediated disorders. Via MiXCR, TCRdb re-called the 5' RACE reads, giving one row per CDR3 protein. Here the sample spans about 70,000 distinct CDR3 sequences, about 5% being singletons. The material sequenced was PBMCs. The origin of the receptors is an older woman with multiple sclerosis.

A few counts support this clonotype. This rearrangement joins TRBV7-9 to TRBJ2-1; tentative D call: TRBD2 (5 bases). CDR3 length equals 13 residues. The ends were cut back, 6 bases at V and 7 bases at J, with 13 bases in the middle. Germline CDR1 and CDR2: SEHNR and FQNEAQ (reference sequence). CDR3 coding DNA: TGTGCCAGCAGAACGAAGACGGGGAATGAGCAGTTCTTC. Amino acids: CASRTKTGNEQFF.

This clonotype was found many times. This chain joins TRBV10-3 and TRBJ2-2; 10 bases map to TRBD1. This CDR3 comprises 15 residues. V dropped 7 bases and J dropped 3; count of bases not matched to a gene: 5. CDR1 and CDR2 (germline): ENHRY, SYGVKD. The CDR3 nucleotides are TGTGCCATCAACGACAGGGGGCATCACACCGGGGAGCTGTTTTTT. This codes for CAINDRGHHTGELFF.

This clonotype was detected only a few times. The chain carries TRBV20-1 and TRBJ2-1, with 10 bases aligning to TRBD2. In germline, CDR1 is DFQATT, CDR2 SNEGSKA (reference sequence). The length of the CDR3 is 14 residues. V shed 5 bases, J shed 8 bases, and the junction held 9 bases outside the gene matches. The CDR3 region has the DNA TGCAGTGCTCATAGCGGGAGGTTAGCTTATGAGCAGTTCTTC. Amino acids: CSAHSGRLAYEQFF.

In regard to this clonotype: A read error is possible here, since a much larger clone lies one base away. The chain joins TRBV12-3 or TRBV12-4 to TRBJ2-5; D is uncertain. Between the trimmed V and J ends, which lost 3 bases and 5 bases, there was a span of 7 bases. The CDR3 is 12 residues long. In DNA, the CDR3 is TGTGCCAGCAGTTTCGGGCGCGAGACCCAGTACTTC. It yields the protein CASSFGRETQYF.

This clonotype came up many times. V is TRBV3-1 and J is TRBJ1-1, with D perhaps matching TRBD1 (5 bases). The CDR3 runs to 13 residues. CDR1 LGHDT and CDR2 YNNKEL come from the germline V gene (reference sequence). V was pared by 5 bases and J by 4 bases, with 11 bases between. CDR3 DNA sequence: TGTGCCAGCAGCTTCGGCGGGGGCACTGAAGCTTTCTTT. Its translation: CASSFGGGTEAFF.

In this sample, this clonotype turned up a few times. This chain joins TRBV20-1 and TRBJ1-2; no clear D. CDR1 DFQATT and CDR2 SNEGSKA come from the germline V gene (reference sequence). The CDR3 is 12 residues long. V was pared by 6 bases and J by 2 bases, with 10 bases between. The CDR3 nucleotides are TGCAGTGCCATAGTGGGGAACTATGGCTACACCTTC. Protein: CSAIVGNYGYTF.

The chain recombines TRBV7-2 with TRBJ2-3, with 8 bases aligning to TRBD2. V lost 1 base to trimming and J lost 0 bases; unmatched junction nucleotides: 3. The germline V gene has CDR1 SGHTA and CDR2 FQGNSA. The CDR3 runs 16 residues. The CDR3 nucleotides read TGTGCCAGCAGCTTAGTTTCTAGCGGGAGCACAGATACGCAGTATTTT. Amino acids: CASSLVSSGSTDTQYF.

This clonotype was observed many times. V usage is TRBV3-1 and J usage is TRBJ2-6, with a possible D match to TRBD2 (5 bases). Trimming cost V 3 bases and J 4 bases, with 16 bases left between them. From germline, CDR1 is LGHDT and CDR2 YNNKEL (reference sequence). There are 17 residues in the CDR3. The CDR3 DNA is TGTGCCAGCAGCCAGCGAACCGGGAAAGAGGGGGCCAACGTCCTGACTTTC. This sequence encodes CASSQRTGKEGANVLTF. Using reference TRBV3-1 and TRBJ2-6 for the parts outside the CDR3, the full variable domain is DTAVSQTPKYLVTQMGNDKSIKCEQNLGHDTMYWYKQDSKKFLKIMFSYNNKELIINETVPNRFSPKSPDKAHLNLHINSLELGDSAVYFCASSQRTGKEGANVLTFGAGSRLTVL.

At least ten counts were recorded for this clonotype. The chain couples TRBV3-1 to TRBJ2-2; D not certain. The CDR3 length is 15 residues. V was shortened by 0 bases and J by 4 bases, with 9 bases between the two germline ends. Germline CDR1 and CDR2: LGHDT and YNNKEL (reference sequence). CDR3 coding DNA: TGTGCCAGCAGCCAAGATGTTCGAATCACCGGGGAGCTGTTTTTT. This encodes CASSQDVRITGELFF. The full variable domain, with the rest looked up from reference TRBV3-1 and TRBJ2-2, is DTAVSQTPKYLVTQMGNDKSIKCEQNLGHDTMYWYKQDSKKFLKIMFSYNNKELIINETVPNRFSPKSPDKAHLNLHINSLELGDSAVYFCASSQDVRITGELFFGEGSRLTVL.

This clonotype was seen repeatedly, ten times or more. The chain combines TRBV11-2 with TRBJ1-1; D may be TRBD1 (6 bases). The V end was cut by 1 base, the J end by 4 bases, with 10 bases between. Looked up from germline, CDR1 is SGHAT and CDR2 is FQNNGV. This CDR3 is 14 amino acids long. CDR3 nucleotide sequence: TGTGCCAGCAGCTTAGTGGGGGCAACCACTGAAGCTTTCTTT. Translating gives CASSLVGATTEAFF.

The sample holds many counts of this clonotype. The rearrangement links TRBV6-5 to TRBJ2-3; tentatively, D is TRBD1 (5 bases). With 2 bases removed from V and 1 base from J, the gap between germline ends came to 7 bases. There are 14 residues in the CDR3. Germline CDR1 reads MNHEY; CDR2 reads SVGAGI. DNA of the CDR3: TGTGCCAGCAGTTACGGGGCCCGCACAGATACGCAGTATTTT. Protein product: CASSYGARTDTQYF.

This clonotype was seen at least ten times. V is TRBV11-2 and J is TRBJ2-7; 8 bases agree with TRBD1. The ends lost 3 bases at V and 4 bases at J; junction bases unmatched: 14. This CDR3 comprises 17 residues. Per germline, CDR1 SGHAT and CDR2 FQNNGV. Here the CDR3 reads CASSFQTPGTGPYEQYF. The CDR3 DNA sequence: TGTGCCAGCAGCTTCCAGACCCCCGGGACAGGACCTTACGAGCAGTACTTC.

This clonotype was picked up many times. V gene TRBV12-3 or TRBV12-4 combines with J gene TRBJ1-6; D unresolved. CDR3 size: 15 residues. Trimming took off 2 bases at V and 7 bases at J, with 12 bases between the two ends. The CDR3 here is CASSLNGLKNSPLHF. The CDR3 DNA reads as TGTGCCAGCAGTTTAAATGGCCTAAAGAATTCACCCCTCCACTTT.

This clonotype was seen repeatedly, ten times or more. The V and J genes are TRBV7-2 and TRBJ2-3; D possibly matches TRBD1 or TRBD2 (5 bases each). The CDR3 length is 12 residues. Germline V gene lookup returns CDR1 SGHTA and CDR2 FQGNSA. Between the trimmed V and J ends, which lost 7 bases and 7 bases, there was a span of 12 bases. CDR3 sequence: CASKIWGNTQYF. The CDR3 bases are TGTGCCAGCAAAATATGGGGGAATACGCAGTATTTT. Full variable domain (missing parts from reference TRBV7-2 and TRBJ2-3): GAGVSQSPSNKVTEKGKDVELRCDPISGHTALYWYRQSLGQGLEFLIYFQGNSAPDKSGLPSDRFSAERTGGSVSTLTIQRTQQEDSAVYLCASKIWGNTQYFGPGTRLTVL.

This clonotype was picked up many times. The chain links TRBV5-1 to TRBJ2-7, with TRBD2 identical over 9 bases. J was trimmed by 6 bases and V by 0 bases; bases with no gene match: 4. CDR1 SGHRS and CDR2 YFSETQ come from the germline V gene. The length of the CDR3 is 14 residues. The CDR3 DNA follows: TGCGCCAGCAGCTTGGTAGCGGGAGAGGGCGAGCAGTACTTC. It specifies CASSLVAGEGEQYF.

This clonotype was observed at least ten times. The gene calls are TRBV5-1 and TRBJ2-5; TRBD2 might be the D (5 bases). CDR1 and CDR2 from the germline V gene are SGHRS and YFSETQ. The V and J ends lost 0 bases and 5 bases respectively, with 11 bases between them. The CDR3 spans 14 residues. CDR3 bases: TGCGCCAGCAGCTTGGTTAGCGCTGGGGAGACCCAGTACTTC. Encoded protein: CASSLVSAGETQYF.